Listed below are T cell receptor beta chains from one sample, sequenced in a study of CD8+ T cells in alopecia areata. Clones were sequenced by immunoSEQ multiplex PCR, and TCRdb holds only the in-frame ones, with some missing. Of 85,000 to 110,000 clones listed, 55% are singletons. The sequenced material came from CD4+ T cells sorted from blood. These receptors were taken from a human donor in good health. Both conserved end residues are part of each CDR3. The D gene is left open where the match is weak. Clone size is given for some rows only: seen once, a few or many times, or a class if the clone is expanded.

CDR3nt: TGTGCCAGCAGTCCCGGGGCAGGTACGCGGGGGGCTTCGCAGCCCCAGCATTTT
CDR3aa: CASSPGAGTRGASQPQHF
d_gene: .
j_gene: TRBJ1-5
abundance: few
v_gene: TRBV25-1

CDR3nt: TGCGCCAGCAGCCCGGGACCGCAAAACACTGAAGCTTTCTTT
CDR3aa: CASSPGPQNTEAFF
d_gene: .
j_gene: TRBJ1-1
abundance: once
v_gene: TRBV4-1

CDR3nt: TGCGCCAGCAGCCAAGAGGCGGTGGGACTAGCACAAGAGACCCAGTACTTC
CDR3aa: CASSQEAVGLAQETQYF
d_gene: TRBD2
j_gene: TRBJ2-5
abundance: .
v_gene: TRBV4-1

CDR3nt: TGCAGCGTCAAAAAGGGGCGCCAAGAGACCCAGTACTTC
CDR3aa: CSVKKGRQETQYF
d_gene: .
j_gene: TRBJ2-5
abundance: .
v_gene: TRBV29-1

CDR3nt: TGCGCCAGCAGCTTGGATGGTAGAACAGACACTGAAGCTTTCTTT
CDR3aa: CASSLDGRTDTEAFF
d_gene: .
j_gene: TRBJ1-1
abundance: few
v_gene: TRBV5-1

CDR3nt: TGTGCCAGTAGTATGAACGGAAGGGGGAGCACAGATACGCAGTATTTT
CDR3aa: CASSMNGRGSTDTQYF
d_gene: .
j_gene: TRBJ2-3
abundance: .
v_gene: TRBV19

CDR3nt: TGCAGCGCCTCGAGGGGGCCAGGTGATACGCAGTATTTT
CDR3aa: CSASRGPGDTQYF
d_gene: TRBD1
j_gene: TRBJ2-3
abundance: once
v_gene: TRBV29-1

CDR3nt: TGTGCCAGCAGTTTCGGTCGGTACCCCTACGAGCAGTACTTC
CDR3aa: CASSFGRYPYEQYF
d_gene: .
j_gene: TRBJ2-7
abundance: once
v_gene: TRBV28

CDR3nt: TGTGCCAGCAGTGTCGGCGCTTCCGGGACTCCGACCTACGAGCAGTACTTC
CDR3aa: CASSVGASGTPTYEQYF
d_gene: .
j_gene: TRBJ2-7
abundance: .
v_gene: TRBV25-1

CDR3nt: TGTGCCAGCAGCAAAGGGGGACAGACCTATGGCTACACCTTC
CDR3aa: CASSKGGQTYGYTF
d_gene: TRBD1
j_gene: TRBJ1-2
abundance: .
v_gene: TRBV9

CDR3nt: TGTGCCAGCAGTTCTGGACAGCGGAACTATGGCTACACCTTC
CDR3aa: CASSSGQRNYGYTF
d_gene: .
j_gene: TRBJ1-2
abundance: .
v_gene: TRBV28

CDR3nt: TGTGCCTGGAGTGACAGGGGGAATCAGCCCCAGCATTTT
CDR3aa: CAWSDRGNQPQHF
d_gene: TRBD1
j_gene: TRBJ1-5
abundance: .
v_gene: TRBV30

CDR3nt: TGTGCCAGCAGCTTAAACTCTGGGGCCAACGTCCTGACTTTC
CDR3aa: CASSLNSGANVLTF
d_gene: .
j_gene: TRBJ2-6
abundance: .
v_gene: TRBV7-8

CDR3nt: TGTGCCAGCTTGGACCCCCGCGGGGGATATGGCTACACCTTC
CDR3aa: CASLDPRGGYGYTF
d_gene: .
j_gene: TRBJ1-2
abundance: large
v_gene: TRBV18

CDR3nt: TGTGCCAGCAGCTTACATGGCAACTATGGCTACACCTTC
CDR3aa: CASSLHGNYGYTF
d_gene: .
j_gene: TRBJ1-2
abundance: .
v_gene: TRBV13

CDR3nt: TGTGCCAGCAGCTTGGCTCGGCAGGCAGACTATGGCTACACCTTC
CDR3aa: CASSLARQADYGYTF
d_gene: .
j_gene: TRBJ1-2
abundance: .
v_gene: TRBV5-4

CDR3nt: TGCAGCGTTGAAGAAGGGGGCGGTGGCTACACCTTC
CDR3aa: CSVEEGGGGYTF
d_gene: TRBD1
j_gene: TRBJ1-2
abundance: few
v_gene: TRBV29-1

CDR3nt: TGTGCCAGCGACAGGGCCTACGAGCAGTACTTC
CDR3aa: CASDRAYEQYF
d_gene: TRBD1
j_gene: TRBJ2-7
abundance: .
v_gene: TRBV2

CDR3nt: TGTGCCAGCAGCCGGACACCGGACCGGTCCTACGAGCAGTACTTC
CDR3aa: CASSRTPDRSYEQYF
d_gene: .
j_gene: TRBJ2-7
abundance: .
v_gene: TRBV9

CDR3nt: TGCAGCGTTAGGGTCGAGGTCGGGAGAGGCTACACCTTC
CDR3aa: CSVRVEVGRGYTF
d_gene: .
j_gene: TRBJ1-2
abundance: .
v_gene: TRBV29-1

CDR3nt: TGTGCCAGCAGTTTTAGAGGGGATGGATACACCTTC
CDR3aa: CASSFRGDGYTF
d_gene: .
j_gene: TRBJ1-2
abundance: .
v_gene: TRBV27

CDR3nt: TGTGCCAGCAGCTTAGTCCGTGAAAAACTGTTTTTT
CDR3aa: CASSLVREKLFF
d_gene: .
j_gene: TRBJ1-4
abundance: .
v_gene: TRBV7-2

CDR3nt: TGCAGCGTTCGGCGGGGCCTCCAAGAGACCCAGTACTTC
CDR3aa: CSVRRGLQETQYF
d_gene: .
j_gene: TRBJ2-5
abundance: .
v_gene: TRBV29-1

CDR3nt: TGCAGCGTACAGTCGGGGCTTTTTGGCTACACCTTC
CDR3aa: CSVQSGLFGYTF
d_gene: .
j_gene: TRBJ1-2
abundance: .
v_gene: TRBV29-1

CDR3nt: TGCAGCGTGGATATGCCGGGCGAGGAGACCCAGTACTTC
CDR3aa: CSVDMPGEETQYF
d_gene: .
j_gene: TRBJ2-5
abundance: .
v_gene: TRBV29-1

CDR3nt: TGTGCCAGCAGCTTACAAAGCATGACGACAGATACGCAGTATTTT
CDR3aa: CASSLQSMTTDTQYF
d_gene: .
j_gene: TRBJ2-3
abundance: .
v_gene: TRBV7-2

CDR3nt: TGTGCCAGCAGCCCGCGGACGGGACAGACCTACGAGCAGTACTTC
CDR3aa: CASSPRTGQTYEQYF
d_gene: TRBD1
j_gene: TRBJ2-7
abundance: .
v_gene: TRBV9

CDR3nt: TGTGCCAGCACACCGGGAACGATGGTAACCGAAGCTTTCTTT
CDR3aa: CASTPGTMVTEAFF
d_gene: .
j_gene: TRBJ1-1
abundance: .
v_gene: TRBV7-9

CDR3nt: TGTGCCAGTAGTGTTACAGGGACATGGCAGCCCCAGCATTTT
CDR3aa: CASSVTGTWQPQHF
d_gene: .
j_gene: TRBJ1-5
abundance: .
v_gene: TRBV19